The T cell receptor beta chain under discussion was sequenced for a study of cytotoxic CD8 clonotypes in ibrutinib-treated CLL. General study results and limits: Samples from sustained-remission and progressing patients were taken at different times.

Assay used: immunoSEQ multiplex PCR; TCRdb lists only in-frame clones, some missing. Of 150,000 to 200,000 clones listed, about 88% are singletons. Comment on this clone: The antigen remains undetermined.

This CDR3 region has 14 residues. The ends lost 3 bases at V and 4 bases at J; junction bases unmatched: 4. The V gene's germline CDR1 is SGHNT and CDR2 YENEEA. This TCR derives from a human donor with chronic lymphocytic leukemia. Sample: PBMCs, taken at disease progression, from a patient treated with ibrutinib. J is TRBJ2-7 and V is TRBV11-3; 9 bases fit TRBD1. The CDR3 loop is CASSLGTGSYEQYF. For the CDR3, the DNA is TGTGCCAGCAGCTTGGGGACAGGGAGTTACGAGCAGTACTTC.